What follows are 16 T cell receptor beta chains derived from one specimen sequenced in a study of regulatory T cells in long-lasting Graves disease (dated by TCRdb to about 2021). The library came from multiplex PCR. The run used an Illumina HiSeq 4000. iRepertoire HTBI primers and Arm-PCR amplification of CDR3 regions were used to construct TCR beta libraries. The public reads were quality trimmed at Q25 with fastp and then assembled into clones with MiXCR by TCRdb, keeping productive beta chains. Entries are consolidated by CDR3 protein sequence, retaining the most common genes and DNA. The sample has some 350,000 distinct CDR3 sequences on record, around 16% of them singletons. Around 20% of the sample is in the top ten clones. Reading the label with the study, this specimen's time point is: newly diagnosed GD, antithyroid drugs for less than 3 months. For both TCR sequencing and RNA sequencing, RNA was extracted from PBMCs using TRIzol.

These data were also filed under a second study, of T cells in Graves' hyperthyroidism and ophthalmopathy.

This specimen consisted of peripheral blood mononuclear cells (PBMCs), obtained at new diagnosis, from a patient treated with antithyroid drugs. Receptors originate from a woman under 30 with Graves disease. Donor details come from another sample of the same person, matched by shared clones.

This clonotype was seen at least ten times. V gene TRBV20-1 combines with J gene TRBJ2-5, with 16 bases aligning to TRBD2. This CDR3 has 15 residues. The germline V gene has CDR1 DFQATT and CDR2 SNEGSKA (reference sequence). V trimming: 4 bases; J trimming: 5 bases; junction bases outside the gene matches: 4. The CDR3 bases are TGCAGTGCTACGGGACTAGCGGGAGGGCGGGAGACCCAGTACTTC. Its protein product is CSATGLAGGRETQYF.

This clonotype was counted many times. The CDR3 nucleotides read TGTGCCAGCAGTGAAAGCAATCAGCCCCAGCATTTT. Encoded protein: CASSESNQPQHF. V is TRBV2 and J is TRBJ1-5; D gene uncertain. V gave up 2 bases and J gave up 1 base, with 0 bases separating them. The CDR3 totals 12 residues. From germline, CDR1 is SNHLY and CDR2 FYNNEI.

In regard to this clonotype: The junction and the germline gene differ at one end; a read error may be behind it. The chain is built from TRBV5-1 and TRBJ1-2; TRBD1 aligns across 9 bases. The length of the CDR3 is 15 residues. The germline gives CDR1 SGHRS, CDR2 YFSETQ. The chain's CDR3 is CASSLAGTGLYGYTF. In nucleotides, the CDR3 is TGTGCCAGCAGCTTGGCCGGGACAGGGCTCTATGGCTACACCTTC.

This clonotype was counted at least ten times. CDR3 sequence reads: CASSRGTAFYEQYF. Here the CDR3 DNA reads TGTGCCAGCAGCCGCGGGACAGCCTTCTACGAGCAGTACTTC. The chain combines TRBV11-3 with TRBJ2-7, with D possibly TRBD1 on 7 matching bases. Trimming pared 5 bases from V and 3 bases from J, leaving 14 bases between. The CDR3 contains 14 residues. Germline CDR1 SGHNT, CDR2 YENEEA. Full variable domain (missing parts from reference TRBV11-3 and TRBJ2-7): EAGVVQSPRYKIIEKKQPVAFWCNPISGHNTLYWYLQNLGQGPELLIRYENEEAVDDSQLPKDRFSAERLKGVDSTLKIQPAELGDSAVYLCASSRGTAFYEQYFGPGTRLTVT.

The chain carries TRBV9 and TRBJ2-3; D not resolved. The CDR3 has 18 amino acids. Germline CDR1 reads SGDLS; CDR2 reads YYNGEE. The V end was cut by 0 bases, the J end by 3 bases, with 20 bases between. CDR3 region: CASSVGVSLGSGTDTQYF. In nucleotides, the CDR3 is TGTGCCAGCAGCGTAGGGGTATCCCTCGGGTCGGGTACAGATACGCAGTATTTT. Full variable domain (missing parts from reference TRBV9 and TRBJ2-3): DSGVTQTPKHLITATGQRVTLRCSPRSGDLSVYWYQQSLDQGLQFLIQYYNGEERAKGNILERFSAQQFPDLHSELNLSSLELGDSALYFCASSVGVSLGSGTDTQYFGPGTRLTVL.

This clonotype has ten or more counts. The chain joins TRBV12-3 or TRBV12-4 to TRBJ2-1; 8 bases map to TRBD1. Germline trimming cut 3 bases from V and 6 bases from J; bases unmatched to any gene: 4. This CDR3 is built from 14 residues. This CDR3 is CASSLIQGANEQFF. As DNA, the CDR3 is TGTGCCAGCAGTTTGATTCAGGGGGCCAATGAGCAGTTCTTC.

This clonotype showed up many times. This sequence joins TRBV28 and TRBJ2-1, with TRBD2 identical over 10 bases. This CDR3 is built from 14 residues. V shed 5 bases, J shed 9 bases, and the junction held 7 bases outside the gene matches. Germline V gene lookup returns CDR1 MDHEN and CDR2 SYDVKM. CDR3 amino acids: CASSTSGRVAEQFF. The CDR3 DNA reads TGTGCCAGCAGTACCAGCGGGAGGGTGGCTGAGCAGTTCTTC.

This clonotype was counted at least ten times. V gene TRBV29-1 combines with J gene TRBJ2-3, with D perhaps being TRBD1 or TRBD2 (5 bases each). The CDR3 totals 15 residues. Per germline, CDR1 SQVTM and CDR2 ANQGSEA. V was clipped by 3 bases and J by 3 bases, with 16 bases between them. The CDR3 region has the DNA TGCAGCGTTGAGCCCCCTTGGGGGAGTACAGATACGCAGTATTTT. Encoded protein: CSVEPPWGSTDTQYF.

In its sample, this clonotype was seen many times. V is TRBV10-1 and J is TRBJ1-1, with 8 bases fitting TRBD1. The V segment lost 0 bases and the J segment 1 base; nucleotides outside the gene matches: 13. The CDR3 is made up of 19 amino acids. Germline CDR1 and CDR2: WNHNN and SYGVQD (reference sequence). DNA for the CDR3: TGCGCCAGCAGTGAGTCCCGGGGGCAGGGGGCTTGGGGGAACACTGAAGCTTTCTTT. Its translation is CASSESRGQGAWGNTEAFF.

In this sample, this clonotype turned up many times. The chain joins TRBV4-1 to TRBJ2-1, with D uncertain. This CDR3 spans 15 amino acids. Looked up from germline, CDR1 is MGHRA and CDR2 is YSYEKL. V dropped 1 base and J dropped 2 bases, with 9 bases sitting between them. The CDR3 region is CASSQGFSPYNEQFF. The CDR3 DNA is TGCGCCAGCAGCCAAGGGTTCTCCCCCTACAATGAGCAGTTCTTC.

At least ten counts were recorded for this clonotype. The V and J genes are TRBV7-9 and TRBJ2-5; D is tentatively TRBD1 or TRBD2 (5 bases each). From germline, CDR1 is SEHNR and CDR2 FQNEAQ (reference sequence). Between the trimmed V and J ends, which lost 4 bases and 5 bases, there was a span of 17 bases. The CDR3 loop spans 15 amino acids. The CDR3 nucleotides are TGTGCCAGCAGCTCTCATAGGGACGTCAGGGAGACCCAGTACTTC. Encoded protein: CASSSHRDVRETQYF.

About this clonotype: This sequence may be a read error, since a much larger clone differs from it by one base. The chain recombines TRBV20-1 with TRBJ2-1; perhaps TRBD2 as D (6 bases). This CDR3 comprises 17 residues. Germline V gives CDR1 DFQATT, CDR2 SNEGSKA (reference sequence). The CDR3 loop reads CSARVSSAGLGYNERFF. The DNA for the CDR3 is TGCAGTGCTAGAGTCTCTAGCGCGGGACTCGGCTACAATGAGCGGTTCTTC.

This clonotype was picked up many times. The chain couples TRBV18 to TRBJ1-6; D is ambiguous. The CDR3 spans 16 residues. Germline CDR1 and CDR2: KGHSH and LQKENI. The germline V and J ends were trimmed by 2 bases and 5 bases, with 13 bases remaining between them. The CDR3 reads CASSPLGGVDNSPLHF. The CDR3 DNA is TGTGCCAGCTCACCATTGGGTGGAGTCGATAATTCACCCCTCCACTTT. The full variable domain, completed using reference TRBV18 and TRBJ1-6, is NAGVMQNPRHLVRRRGQEARLRCSPMKGHSHVYWYRQLPEEGLKFMVYLQKENIIDESGMPKERFSAEFPKEGPSILRIQQVVRGDSAAYFCASSPLGGVDNSPLHFGNGTRLTVT.

About this clonotype itself: With a much larger clone just one base away, this may be a read error. This chain connects TRBV5-1 to TRBJ1-1; D might be TRBD1 (6 bases). Trimming removed 0 bases at V and 6 bases at J, with 15 bases between. The CDR3 consists of 15 residues. Germline V gene data show CDR1 as SGHRS and CDR2 as YFSETQ. Here the CDR3 reads CASSLAVGGGAEAFF. The CDR3 nucleotides are TGCGCCAGCAGCTTGGCGGTTGGAGGGGGAGCTGAAGCTTTCTTT.

This clonotype was detected many times. This chain uses TRBV27 with TRBJ2-2, with TRBD1 identical over 9 bases. CDR1 is MNHEY, CDR2 SMNVEV, per germline (reference sequence). The junction had 8 bases not matched to a gene; V was cut back by 5 bases and J by 1 base. The CDR3 sequence is 17 residues long. The CDR3 protein is CASSPRRDRENTGELFF. DNA of the CDR3: TGTGCCAGCAGTCCCCGCCGGGACAGGGAGAACACCGGGGAGCTGTTTTTT.

This clonotype was found many times. The V gene is TRBV3-1, the J gene TRBJ2-1; D uncertain. Germline CDR1 reads LGHDT; CDR2 reads YNNKEL (reference sequence). Trimming removed 1 base at V and 11 bases at J, with 6 bases between. This CDR3 has 11 amino acids. Here the CDR3 DNA reads TGTGCCAGCAGCCAAGGGGTCAAGCAGTTCTTC. Its protein is CASSQGVKQFF.